This TCR beta chain was recorded in a study of blood T cell repertoires in COVID-19. Study summary: Specimens from acute and convalescent COVID-19 originated in the United States, Italy and Spain. Sample material is recorded as cDNA or gDNA derived from T cells, B-cell-depleted T cells, or PBMCs.

This clone was seen more than once but under ten times. Authors' methods: Amplified reference gene primers provided the basis for estimating nucleated cell counts. Profiled with immunoSEQ multiplex PCR; TCRdb holds only in-frame clones, not every one. V and J calls and clone size are given by that table; D and trimming were obtained from the DNA. This sample has 150,000 to 180,000 clones, with about 80% found just once. The TCR sequence derives from a woman in her fifties or sixties with acute or convalescent COVID-19. The sample was peripheral blood.

Here the CDR3 reads CASSDPQGRRDQPQHF. In DNA, the CDR3 is TGTGCCAGCAGTGACCCACAGGGGAGAAGGGATCAGCCCCAGCATTTT. The J gene is TRBJ1-5, the V gene TRBV6-1, with TRBD1 matching 7 bases. CDR3 length: 16 residues. With V trimmed by 3 bases and J by 5 bases, 10 bases remained unmatched. Per the germline V gene, CDR1 is MNHNS and CDR2 is SASEGT.